This T cell receptor (beta chain) was retrieved from a study of blood T cells in healthy people across ages. With 10 bases removed from V and 1 base from J, the gap between germline ends came to 11 bases. Per the germline V gene, CDR1 is LGHNT and CDR2 is FRNRAP. There are 14 residues in the CDR3. The use of a sample-barcoded 5' primer and a J-beta primer mix characterized a second PCR of roughly 7 to 11 cycles. TCRdb itself ran the 5' RACE reads through MiXCR, one entry per CDR3 protein. The profile covers just under 750,000 distinct CDR3 sequences, with about 20% appearing a single time and around 21% taken by the ten largest. There are a few counts of this clonotype.

The sequencing sample was made of blood. The sequence was collected from a man between 65 and 79 years old in good health. The genes are TRBV12-5 and TRBJ2-6, with unresolved D. CDR3 protein: CAKARLSGANVLTF. CDR3 in DNA: TGTGCTAAGGCGCGGTTATCTGGGGCCAACGTCCTGACTTTC.